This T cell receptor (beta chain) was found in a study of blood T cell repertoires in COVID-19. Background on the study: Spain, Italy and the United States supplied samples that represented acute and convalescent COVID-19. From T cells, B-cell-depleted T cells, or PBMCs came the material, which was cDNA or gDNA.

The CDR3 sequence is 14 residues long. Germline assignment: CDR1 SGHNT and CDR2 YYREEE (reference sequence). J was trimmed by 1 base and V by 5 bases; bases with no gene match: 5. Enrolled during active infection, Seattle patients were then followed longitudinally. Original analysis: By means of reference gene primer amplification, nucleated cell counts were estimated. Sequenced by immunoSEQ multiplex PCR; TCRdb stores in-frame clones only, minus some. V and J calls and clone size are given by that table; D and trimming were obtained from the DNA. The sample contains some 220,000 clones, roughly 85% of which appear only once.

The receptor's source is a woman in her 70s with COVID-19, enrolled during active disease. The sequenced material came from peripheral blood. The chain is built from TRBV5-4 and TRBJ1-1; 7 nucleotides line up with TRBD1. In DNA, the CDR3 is TGTGCCAGCAGGGCCGGACAGGCGAACACTGAAGCTTTCTTT. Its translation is CASRAGQANTEAFF.